This TCR beta chain was identified in a study of blood T cell repertoires in COVID-19. Study at large: Sources were T cells, B-cell-depleted T cells, or PBMCs; the material itself was cDNA or gDNA.

Per the original data handling: Counts of nucleated cells, estimated from reference gene primer amplification, were obtained. Measured with immunoSEQ multiplex PCR; TCRdb has only the in-frame clones, and not every one. That table furnishes V, J and clone size, whereas the DNA furnished D and trimming. This table has 200,000 to 300,000 clones, about 81% appearing once. The germline CDR1 and CDR2 sequences are LGHNT and FRNRAP. V dropped 1 base and J dropped 5 bases, with 5 bases sitting between them. The CDR3 has 12 amino acids. The material sequenced was peripheral blood. The origin of this receptor is a woman aged 60 to 75 with active or convalescent COVID-19. The V call is TRBV12-5, the J call TRBJ1-2, with D hard to call. The CDR3 loop reads CASGLDQYGYTF. CDR3 nucleotide sequence: TGTGCTAGTGGTTTGGATCAGTATGGCTACACCTTC. Complete variable domain (other parts from reference TRBV12-5 and TRBJ1-2): DARVTQTPRHKVTEMGQEVTMRCQPILGHNTVFWYRQTMMQGLELLAYFRNRAPLDDSGMPKDRFSAEMPDATLATLKIQPSEPRDSAVYFCASGLDQYGYTFGSGTRLTVV.